Following are 2 T cell receptor beta chains from one sample sequenced in a study of CD8+CD57+ T cells in acquired aplastic anemia. Patients chosen for sequencing had shown CD8+CD57+ cell expansion by flow cytometry. CDR3 and TCR beta VDJ profiling relied on a genomic DNA template. MiXCR, run by TCRdb on the reads, gives a single entry per CDR3 protein. The profile covers fewer than 200,000 distinct CDR3 sequences, with over 40% appearing a single time and about 1.8% taken by the ten largest. Source material: sorted CD4+, CD8+, or CD8+CD57+ T cells (not recorded which) from PBMCs. The receptors shown here come from a human donor with aplastic anemia.

The chain is built from TRBV25-1 and TRBJ2-1; 14 nucleotides line up with TRBD2. The length of the CDR3 is 18 residues. V shed 6 bases and J 1 base; nucleotides not matched to a gene: 8. The germline gives CDR1 MGHDK, CDR2 SYGVNS. CDR3 in DNA: TGTGCCAGCAGCCCGGGACTAGCGGGAGAATTGTCCTACAATGAGCAGTTCTTC. Its protein product is CASSPGLAGELSYNEQFF.

The chain joins TRBV20-1 to TRBJ2-3; D gene unclear. Trimming shortened V by 4 bases and J by 0 bases, and 5 bases separated the two germline ends. The CDR3 extends over 12 amino acids. Per the germline V gene, CDR1 is DFQATT and CDR2 is SNEGSKA (reference sequence). The CDR3 nucleotides read TGCAGTGCTAAGGTCAGCACAGATACGCAGTATTTT. The encoded protein is CSAKVSTDTQYF.